What follows describes a single T cell receptor (beta chain). This specimen belongs to a study of blood T cell repertoires in COVID-19. Per the study methods: The assay estimated nucleated cells by amplifying reference gene primers. Sequenced by immunoSEQ multiplex PCR; TCRdb stores in-frame clones only, minus some. That table supplies the V and J calls and clone size; D and trimming were determined from the DNA. The table has roughly 81,000 clones, 75% to 90% seen once. Input material: peripheral blood. This receptor was obtained from a man aged 65 to 79 with active or convalescent COVID-19.

CDR3 residues: CASSDGNSPLHF. As DNA, the CDR3 is TGTGCCAGCAGCGACGGGAATTCACCCCTCCACTTT. J is TRBJ1-6 and V is TRBV28; D remains ambiguous. The CDR3 runs 12 residues. Per germline, CDR1 MDHEN and CDR2 SYDVKM. V dropped 6 bases and J dropped 7 bases, with 7 bases sitting between them.